The table lists the clone carrying this T cell receptor beta chain with many counts. Its specificity is not known. Germline V CDR1 and CDR2: WNHNN, SYGVQD (reference sequence). CDR3 length equals 17 residues. The V segment lost 0 bases and the J segment 4 bases; nucleotides outside the gene matches: 4. The hyperthyroidism patients had all been newly diagnosed, and their disease duration was under 2 months. Their ages ranged from 18 to 65 years. Fresh 10 ml peripheral blood yielded PBMCs. This record belongs to a study of T cells in Graves' hyperthyroidism and ophthalmopathy. Researchers amplified the TCR beta CDR3 regions from RNA transcripts. HTBI primers were the set used in a first-round RT-PCR of the TCR CDR3. MiXCR was run by TCRdb on the multiplex PCR reads, yielding one entry per CDR3 protein. The profile shows under 650,000 distinct CDR3 sequences, around 15% of them singletons. Study findings and constraints: Peripheral blood also featured most of the thyroid clonotypes expanded above 0.001.

This TCR was sampled from a woman aged 25-40 years with Graves' hyperthyroidism. The sequenced material came from blood. This rearrangement joins TRBV10-1 to TRBJ2-1, with 12 nucleotides matching TRBD2. Here the CDR3 DNA reads TGCGCCAGCAGTGAGTCTGCGGGACTAGCGGGTTACAATGAGCAGTTCTTC. It encodes CASSESAGLAGYNEQFF.